This paragraph covers one T cell receptor beta chain sequence. The antigen it recognizes is unknown. Per-nucleotide qualities are absent, and no much larger clonotype sits a single base away. The sample belongs to a study of neoadjuvant anti-PD-1 for oral cavity cancer (dated by TCRdb to about 2021). With respect to the entire study: Before curative-intent surgical resection, most patients were given three to four biweekly doses of nivolumab at 3 mg/kg. The parent correlative cohort had 12 patients and a response rate of 30% to 35%. A fourth nivolumab dose was given around day 43 to patients without progression, and definitive surgical resection was performed in those patients on days 50-56. Under RECIST 1.1, a patient counted as a responder if showing complete response, partial response or stable disease, and as a non-responder if showing progression. What the study reported, not specific to this receptor: Higher pretreatment blood TCRbeta clonality and lower post-treatment tumor TCRbeta clonality were correlated with higher pretreatment blood Treg/Th17 ratios. After neoadjuvant nivolumab, non-responders showed significantly higher T cell clonality (Gini index) in PBMCs than responders did. The TCR analyses had only a few patients in each response group, and the authors called for validation in larger cohorts.

PBMC libraries used mostly 480 ng of input genomic DNA for deep sequencing, with six replicates per sample. Following the manufacturer's instructions, the team built TCRbeta libraries using the immunoSEQ hsTCRbeta kit. An Illumina NovaSeq 6000 S4 flow cell was used to sequence the final libraries, which had first been combined to 3 nM. Per the source publication's procedure: The immunoSEQ Analyzer handled quality control and preprocessing of the raw data. The analysis was restricted to productive rearrangements, with each unique CDR3 amino acid sequence defining a clonotype. Repertoire clonality was estimated as the Gini-Simpson index, which was calculated using the R package tcR. Student's t test was used to compare Gini indices, while Pearson correlation assessed associations with tumor size change. TCRdb took this table from immuneACCESS and kept in-frame rearrangements with V and J called. Such tables lack part of the clones; where checked against another copy, unresolved V genes explain under half of the gap, and the rest is unexplained. The V and J calls and the clone size are those of that table, but D and trimming were determined from the DNA. In this sample the table shows 70,000 to 95,000 clones, less than 85% of which occur a single time. The ten largest make up about 3.1% of the sample.

The sample's time point, from its label and the paper: before neoadjuvant nivolumab. None of the patients had received prior systemic or radiation treatment, and all were newly diagnosed with stage II-IVA oral cavity squamous cell carcinoma. The cohort was made up of patients with locally advanced, HPV-negative oral cavity squamous cell carcinoma. Peripheral blood mononuclear cells were analyzed directly and were not maintained or expanded in culture. The samples were obtained from a longitudinal correlative study of a single-arm phase II trial testing neoadjuvant nivolumab in oral cavity squamous cell carcinoma. Subject-matched pre- and post-treatment PBMCs and tumors from three responders and three non-responders were subjected to genomic DNA-based TCRbeta sequencing. Peripheral blood mononuclear cells were collected once before nivolumab treatment and again after treatment, at the time of surgery. The Maxwell RSC DNA from Cells kit was used to isolate genomic DNA from PBMCs.

Trimming accounts for 6 bases at V and 0 bases at J, while the number of junction bases matched to no gene is 9. Counted from cysteine to phenylalanine, this CDR3 has 18 amino acids. Kept here is only the CDR3 DNA, which spans 54 bases and is read in frame from base 1. From a lookup of the germline V gene, CDR1 and CDR2 are MDHEN and SYDVKM. This TCR derives from a person between 40 and 85 years old with oral cavity squamous cell carcinoma. Rearrangement joined TRBV28 to TRBJ2-3; the central 13 bases match TRBD2. The sample in question was PBMCs, obtained before nivolumab (anti-PD-1) treatment. The CDR3 protein sequence reads: CASSKTSGRSPSTDTQYF. The nucleotides are TGTGCCAGCAGCAAGACTAGCGGGAGGAGTCCTAGCACAGATACGCAGTATTTT.